This T cell receptor (beta chain) was captured in a study of PD-1 blockade in classical Hodgkin lymphoma. This clone showed up just a few times. Repertoires were generated with immunoSEQ multiplex PCR, while TCRdb's copy carries only in-frame clones and drops some. The repertoire holds about 12,000 clones, with 70% to 85% as singletons. The CDR3 sequence is 11 residues long. Germline CDR1 MDHEN, CDR2 SYDVKM. Trimming shortened V by 3 bases and J by 5 bases, and 2 bases separated the two germline ends. Brentuximab vedotin exposure varied, and every patient relapsed after autologous stem cell transplantation. After thawing, PBMCs were subjected to magnetic negative selection to isolate CD8+ T cells. When best responses were assessed, they were complete response, partial response or progressive disease.

The origin of this receptor is a human donor with classical Hodgkin lymphoma. The V and J genes are TRBV28 and TRBJ1-5; no firm D call. The sequences come from CD8+ T cells from blood, collected at baseline. CDR3: CASSFDQPQHF. The CDR3 nucleotides are TGTGCCAGCAGTTTTGATCAGCCCCAGCATTTT.